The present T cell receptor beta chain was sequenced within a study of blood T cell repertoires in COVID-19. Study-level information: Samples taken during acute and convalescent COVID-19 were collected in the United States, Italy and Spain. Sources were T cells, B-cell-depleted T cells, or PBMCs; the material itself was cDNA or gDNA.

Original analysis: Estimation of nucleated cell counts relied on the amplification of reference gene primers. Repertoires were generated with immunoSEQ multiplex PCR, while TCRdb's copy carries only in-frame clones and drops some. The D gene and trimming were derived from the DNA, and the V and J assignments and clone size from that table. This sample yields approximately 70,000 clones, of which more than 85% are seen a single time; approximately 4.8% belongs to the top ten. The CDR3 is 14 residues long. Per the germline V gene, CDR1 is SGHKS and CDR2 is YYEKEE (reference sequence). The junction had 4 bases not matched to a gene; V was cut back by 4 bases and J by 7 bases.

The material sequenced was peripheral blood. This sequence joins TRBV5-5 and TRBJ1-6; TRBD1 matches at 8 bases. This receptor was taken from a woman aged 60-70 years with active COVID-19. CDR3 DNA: TGTGCCAGCAGCGGGACAGGATTAAATTCACCCCTCCACTTT. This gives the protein CASSGTGLNSPLHF.